This TCR beta chain stems from a study of graft-versus-host responses after intestinal transplantation. Co-plated with approximately 200,000 CFSE-labeled responder cells were approximately 200,000 irradiated, violet-dye-labeled stimulator cells. Sequencing used immunoSEQ multiplex PCR; TCRdb keeps in-frame clones, though not all of them. The sample lists about 19,000 clones, roughly 33% occurring once. Deletions cut 5 bases from V and 7 bases from J, with 11 bases between. Germline CDR1 PRHDT, CDR2 FYEKMQ (reference sequence). CDR3 length: 13 residues. V and J are TRBV13 and TRBJ1-4; no reliable D call. The sequences come from alloreactive CD4+ T cells from a mixed lymphocyte reaction culture, collected before transplantation. Subset meaning: CFSE-low proliferating T cells sorted from roughly 6-day pre-transplant mixed lymphocyte reaction (GvH or HvG direction). This TCR derives from a human patient who was an organ donor for intestinal transplantation. CDR3 in amino acids: CASSPVRGEKLFF. The CDR3 DNA is TGTGCCAGCAGCCCGGTGCGTGGTGAAAAACTGTTTTTT.